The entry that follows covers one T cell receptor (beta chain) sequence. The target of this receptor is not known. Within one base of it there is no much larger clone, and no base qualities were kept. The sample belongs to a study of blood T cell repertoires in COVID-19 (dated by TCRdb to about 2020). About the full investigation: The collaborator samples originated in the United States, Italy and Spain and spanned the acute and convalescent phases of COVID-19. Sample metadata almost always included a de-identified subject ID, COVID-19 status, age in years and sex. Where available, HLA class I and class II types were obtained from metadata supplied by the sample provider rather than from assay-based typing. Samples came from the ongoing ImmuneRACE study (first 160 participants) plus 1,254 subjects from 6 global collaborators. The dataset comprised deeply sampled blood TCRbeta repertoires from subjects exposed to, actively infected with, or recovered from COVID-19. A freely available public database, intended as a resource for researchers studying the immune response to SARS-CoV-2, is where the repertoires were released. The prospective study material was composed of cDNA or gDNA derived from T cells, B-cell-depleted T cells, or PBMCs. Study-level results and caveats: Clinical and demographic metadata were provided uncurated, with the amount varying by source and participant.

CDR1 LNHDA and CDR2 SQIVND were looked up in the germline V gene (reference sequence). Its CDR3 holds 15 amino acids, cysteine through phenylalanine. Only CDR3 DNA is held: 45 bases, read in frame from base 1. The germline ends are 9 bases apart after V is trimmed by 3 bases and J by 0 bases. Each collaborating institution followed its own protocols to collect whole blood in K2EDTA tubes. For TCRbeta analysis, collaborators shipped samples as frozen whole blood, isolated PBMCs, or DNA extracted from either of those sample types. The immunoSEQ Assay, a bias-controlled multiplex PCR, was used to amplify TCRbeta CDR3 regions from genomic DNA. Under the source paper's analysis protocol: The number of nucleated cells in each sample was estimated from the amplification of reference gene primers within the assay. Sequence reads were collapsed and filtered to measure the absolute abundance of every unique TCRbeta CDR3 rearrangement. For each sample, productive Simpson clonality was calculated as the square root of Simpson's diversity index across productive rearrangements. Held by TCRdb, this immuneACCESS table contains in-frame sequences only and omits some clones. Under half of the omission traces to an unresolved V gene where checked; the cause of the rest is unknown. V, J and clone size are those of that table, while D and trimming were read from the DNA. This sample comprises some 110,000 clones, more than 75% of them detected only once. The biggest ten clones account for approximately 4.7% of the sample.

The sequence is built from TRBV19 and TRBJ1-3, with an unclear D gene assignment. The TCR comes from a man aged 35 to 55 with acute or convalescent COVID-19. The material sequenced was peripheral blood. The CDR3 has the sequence CASSIAVHSGNTIYF. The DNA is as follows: TGTGCCAGTAGTATTGCGGTTCACTCTGGAAACACCATATATTTT.